The 17 T cell receptor beta chains below all came from one sample that was sequenced in a study of siplizumab effects on memory and regulatory T cells. The table came from immunoSEQ multiplex PCR; TCRdb's copy has only in-frame clones and leaves some out. Here the sample spans 55,000 to 65,000 clones, 95% to 98% being singletons. The sample taken for sequencing was naive CD8+ T cells sorted from blood. The source is a human donor in good health.

This clone showed up just once. The V and J genes are TRBV27 and TRBJ2-1; D call uncertain. The germline CDR1 and CDR2 sequences are MNHEY and SMNVEV (reference sequence). The CDR3 spans 13 residues. The V and J ends lost 0 bases and 3 bases respectively, with 3 bases between them. The DNA of the CDR3 is TGTGCCAGCAGTTTATCCATCTACAATGAGCAGTTCTTC. This encodes CASSLSIYNEQFF.

The chain uses TRBV9 and TRBJ2-1; a weak D match, TRBD1 (6 bases). Germline values: CDR1 SGDLS, CDR2 YYNGEE. Trimming stripped 6 bases from V and 4 bases from J, with 17 bases between. The CDR3 sequence is 15 residues long. This chain's CDR3 is CASTAQGYPYNEQFF. For the CDR3, the DNA is TGTGCCAGCACTGCCCAGGGGTACCCATACAATGAGCAGTTCTTC.

V is TRBV6-6 and J is TRBJ2-1, with 9 positions matching TRBD2. V lost 8 bases, J lost 4 bases, and 3 bases stayed unmatched. Germline V lookup: CDR1 MNHNY, CDR2 SVGAGI (reference sequence). CDR3 length equals 13 residues. Written as DNA, the CDR3 is TGTGCCAGCGCCAGCGGGAGGTACAATGAGCAGTTCTTC. This sequence encodes CASASGRYNEQFF.

J is TRBJ2-2 and V is TRBV23-1, with TRBD1 matching over 7 bases. TRBV23-1 is flagged as an ORF with uncertain function. The CDR3 totals 16 residues. V lost 0 bases to trimming and J lost 1 base; unmatched junction nucleotides: 2. The CDR3 region is CASSQSPGGNTGELFF. CDR3 DNA sequence: TGCGCCAGCAGTCAATCGCCAGGGGGGAACACCGGGGAGCTGTTTTTT.

The chain is built from TRBV7-2 and TRBJ2-1; perhaps D is TRBD1 or TRBD2 (5 bases each). V lost 5 bases and J 8 bases, leaving 16 bases between the germline ends. This CDR3 contains 14 residues. The V gene's germline CDR1 is SGHTA and CDR2 FQGNSA. CDR3 region: CASSPWDRPDEQFF. Written as DNA, the CDR3 is TGTGCCAGCAGCCCCTGGGACCGTCCGGATGAGCAGTTCTTC.

The chain has TRBV5-5 and TRBJ2-1, with 11 bases fitting TRBD2. The ends lost 1 base at V and 6 bases at J; junction bases unmatched: 3. Germline V gives CDR1 SGHKS, CDR2 YYEKEE (reference sequence). The CDR3 length is 15 residues. The CDR3 DNA reads TGTGCCAGCAGCTTGCTAGCGGGAGGTCGCAATGAGCAGTTCTTC. Its protein is CASSLLAGGRNEQFF.

The rearrangement uses TRBV19 and TRBJ2-7, with unresolved D. Trimming cost V 3 bases and J 2 bases, with 11 bases left between them. The CDR3 sequence is 14 residues long. CDR1 is LNHDA and CDR2 is SQIVND in the germline V gene (reference sequence). For the CDR3, the DNA is TGTGCCAGTAGTATGGTAGGAGAACCCTACGAGCAGTACTTC. Translated: CASSMVGEPYEQYF.

This sequence joins TRBV28 and TRBJ2-3; TRBD2 might be the D (6 bases). The CDR3 covers 14 residues. The V end lost 5 bases, the J end lost 3 bases, and 12 bases lay between the germline ends. Germline CDR1 MDHEN, CDR2 SYDVKM. CDR3 DNA sequence: TGTGCCAGCAGTATTAGCGGAGGGACAGATACGCAGTATTTT. Protein: CASSISGGTDTQYF.

The genes are TRBV14 and TRBJ1-1; D gene uncertain. This CDR3 region has 13 residues. Germline values: CDR1 SGHDN, CDR2 FVKESK. V lost 3 bases to trimming and J lost 4 bases, with 9 bases between them. CDR3 region: CASSQGSGTEAFF. In DNA form, the CDR3 reads TGTGCCAGCAGCCAGGGGAGCGGCACTGAAGCTTTCTTT.

The gene calls are TRBV5-1 and TRBJ1-2; 10 positions match TRBD1. The CDR3 has 14 amino acids. Trimming took 3 bases from V and 7 from J; bases not matched to a gene: 6. The germline V gene has CDR1 SGHRS and CDR2 YFSETQ. CDR3 in amino acids: CASSYSGQGLGYTF. CDR3 sequence (DNA): TGCGCCAGCAGCTACTCGGGACAGGGGCTTGGCTACACCTTC.

The chain employs TRBV4-1 and TRBJ1-5; D is ambiguous. The CDR3 length is 16 residues. V was clipped by 3 bases and J by 6 bases, with 18 bases between them. The germline gives CDR1 MGHRA, CDR2 YSYEKL. The CDR3 DNA is TGCGCCAGCAGCCAGGTACTATCTGGCGGGTCTCAGCCCCAGCATTTT. It encodes CASSQVLSGGSQPQHF.

Only one count was recorded for this clone. This chain uses TRBV11-2 with TRBJ1-4, with no clear D. The CDR3 has 14 amino acids. Trimming took off 6 bases at V and 5 bases at J, with 13 bases between the two ends. Germline V gene sequence: CDR1 SGHAT, CDR2 FQNNGV. The CDR3 bases are TGTGCCAGCAGGACGGTAGGGCGGAATGAAAAACTGTTTTTT. It translates to CASRTVGRNEKLFF.

The chain employs TRBV6-1 and TRBJ2-7; unclear D gene. Trimming cost V 7 bases and J 2 bases, with 12 bases left between them. CDR3 length equals 13 residues. Germline assignment: CDR1 MNHNS and CDR2 SASEGT. CDR3 protein: CASKIEDPYEQYF. The CDR3 coding sequence is TGTGCCAGCAAAATCGAGGACCCCTACGAGCAGTACTTC.

V gene TRBV5-1 combines with J gene TRBJ2-5, with D unclear. The V end lost 1 base, the J end lost 2 bases, and 9 bases lay between the germline ends. Germline CDR1 reads SGHRS; CDR2 reads YFSETQ. The CDR3 contains 14 residues. The CDR3 protein is CASSLMSAQETQYF. DNA of the CDR3: TGCGCCAGCAGCTTGATGTCGGCTCAAGAGACCCAGTACTTC.

This clone was detected once. This CDR3 reads CASSIQGGGTEAFF. The CDR3 nucleotides are TGTGCCAGCAGTATTCAGGGAGGCGGCACTGAAGCTTTCTTT. The rearrangement joins TRBV27 to TRBJ1-1; D might be TRBD1 (5 bases). With 5 bases removed from V and 4 bases from J, the gap between germline ends came to 14 bases. Germline values: CDR1 MNHEY, CDR2 SMNVEV (reference sequence). The CDR3 covers 14 residues.

V and J are TRBV9 and TRBJ2-7; maybe TRBD2 (7 bases). Between the trimmed V and J ends, which lost 3 bases and 5 bases, there was a span of 18 bases. This CDR3 has 15 amino acids. The germline gives CDR1 SGDLS, CDR2 YYNGEE. The CDR3: CASSAGNRGADEQYF. CDR3 DNA: TGTGCCAGCAGCGCAGGGAATCGGGGGGCCGACGAGCAGTACTTC.

The genes are TRBV7-8 and TRBJ1-2; no firm D call. Germline CDR1 reads SGHVS; CDR2 reads FQNEAQ. This CDR3 comprises 13 residues. The germline V and J ends were trimmed by 1 base and 8 bases, with 11 bases remaining between them. CDR3: CASSLVPTYGYTF. The CDR3 bases are TGTGCCAGCAGCTTAGTACCTACGTACGGCTACACCTTC.